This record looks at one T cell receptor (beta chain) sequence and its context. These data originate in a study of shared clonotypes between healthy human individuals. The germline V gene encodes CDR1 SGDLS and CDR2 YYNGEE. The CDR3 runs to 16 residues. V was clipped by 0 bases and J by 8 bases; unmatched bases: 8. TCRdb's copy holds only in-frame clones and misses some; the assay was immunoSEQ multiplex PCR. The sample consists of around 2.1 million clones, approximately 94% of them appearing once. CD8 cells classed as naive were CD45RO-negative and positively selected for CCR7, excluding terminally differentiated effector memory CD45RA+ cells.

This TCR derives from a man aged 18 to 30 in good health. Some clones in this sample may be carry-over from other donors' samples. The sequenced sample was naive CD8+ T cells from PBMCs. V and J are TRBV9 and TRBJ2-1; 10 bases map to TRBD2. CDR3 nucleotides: TGTGCCAGCAGCGTAGCTAGCGGGGGCCAATTGGATGAGCAGTTCTTC. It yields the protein CASSVASGGQLDEQFF.